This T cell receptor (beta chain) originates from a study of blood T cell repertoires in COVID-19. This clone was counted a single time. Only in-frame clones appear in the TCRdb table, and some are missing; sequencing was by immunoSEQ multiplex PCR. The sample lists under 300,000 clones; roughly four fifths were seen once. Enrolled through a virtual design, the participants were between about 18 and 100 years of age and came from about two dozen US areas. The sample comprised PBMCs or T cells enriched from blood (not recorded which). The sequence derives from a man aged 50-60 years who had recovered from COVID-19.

Here the CDR3 DNA reads TGTGCCAGCAGTACGAGGGACAGGGGGCGCCTGGACAATGAGCAGTTCTTC. Its protein is CASSTRDRGRLDNEQFF. This rearrangement joins TRBV27 to TRBJ2-1; 12 positions agree with TRBD1. The CDR3 has 17 residues. The germline CDR1 and CDR2 sequences are MNHEY and SMNVEV (reference sequence). V shed 5 bases, J shed 5 bases, and the junction held 10 bases outside the gene matches.